The T cell receptor beta chain under discussion was sequenced for a study of cytomegalovirus exposure and HLA in healthy donors. Study-wide points: With further analysis later on, most CMV-associated TCR beta chains appeared HLA-restricted.

The PCR employed 60 Vbeta primers together with 13 Jbeta primers. Here immunoSEQ multiplex PCR was the method, and the copy in TCRdb shows in-frame clones only, minus some. The sample lists 95,000 or so clones, roughly 70% occurring once. Regarding this clone: Its antigen is currently unknown.

The source material was PBMCs. The TCR sequence derives from a woman between 45 and 65 years old in good health and CMV-seropositive.

DNA for the CDR3: TGTGCCATCAGTGGGGCCGGAGGGAACACCGGGGAGCTGTTTTTT. It codes for CAISGAGGNTGELFF. The rearrangement joins TRBV10-3 to TRBJ2-2; possible D gene TRBD2, 5 bases. The CDR3 runs 15 residues. CDR1 and CDR2 (germline): ENHRY, SYGVKD. The V end was cut by 4 bases, the J end by 1 base, with 10 bases between.